This TCR beta chain was identified in a study of post-analysis software for immune sequencing data. Study observations and caveats: Five or six TRBV segments were significantly more frequent in patients than in controls. TRBV5-6, TRBV5-1 and TRBV20-1 were among these segments.

Unique molecular identifiers tagged the TCR beta cDNA libraries. One entry per CDR3 protein, called by TCRdb with MiXCR from the PCR reads. The sample gives roughly 540,000 distinct CDR3 sequences, under 40% of which show up once; around 6.1% is in the top ten. To note about this clonotype: What it binds is not known.

The CDR3 runs to 15 residues. The germline CDR1 and CDR2 sequences are SGHRS and YFSETQ. Specimen: blood. The chain is built from TRBV5-1 and TRBJ2-1; TRBD1 matches 7 bases. TRBJ2-7 matches the DNA end more closely, so the J call is doubtful. The TCR comes from a girl younger than 18 with multiple sclerosis. The CDR3 sequence is CASSPETGTYNEQYF. CDR3 in DNA: TGCGCCAGCAGCCCCGAGACAGGGACCTACAATGAGCAGTACTTC.